These 19 T cell receptor beta chains originate from one sample sequenced in a study of metastatic and nonmetastatic thyroid tumors. Patients underwent thyroid surgery, and none had received any treatment before it. Using MiXCR, TCRdb reanalyzed the PCR reads. The sample lists around 41,000 clones, approximately 13% seen once, with over 7.5% in the top ten. Sequencing was carried out using blood. These receptors originate from a female donor with papillary thyroid cancer or a benign thyroid nodule (not recorded which). Some clones in this sample may be carry-over from other donors' samples.

This clone was detected ten times or more. The chain is built from TRBV10-3 and TRBJ1-1, with 8 bases that match TRBD1. Germline CDR1 and CDR2: ENHRY and SYGVKD. The V gene end was trimmed by 4 bases and the J gene end by 4 bases; junction bases not matched to a gene: 2. The CDR3 totals 13 residues. CDR3 region: CAISGDRGTEAFF. The DNA of the CDR3 is TGTGCCATCAGTGGTGACAGGGGCACTGAAGCTTTCTTT.

By share of the sample, this clone is medium-sized. The rearrangement uses TRBV28 and TRBJ2-1; 10 bases are shared with TRBD2. This CDR3 spans 14 amino acids. Losses at the gene ends were 5 bases for V and 9 bases for J; bases not matched to a gene: 7. Germline CDR1 is MDHEN and CDR2 is SYDVKM. The CDR3: CASSTGTSVGEQFF. The CDR3 DNA follows: TGTGCCAGCAGTACCGGGACTAGCGTGGGTGAGCAGTTCTTC.

Ten or more counts support this clone. Other DNA sequences in the sample encode the same CDR3. This chain uses TRBV7-7 with TRBJ2-1; 7 nucleotides agree with TRBD1. The CDR3 covers 15 residues. Per germline, CDR1 SSHAT and CDR2 FNYEAQ (reference sequence). CDR3 sequence (DNA): TGTGCTAGCTCCCAAGGGGACAGCTTCTACAATGAGCAGTTCTTC. It is translated as CASSQGDSFYNEQFF.

In its sample, this clone was seen many times. This chain links TRBV18 with TRBJ2-7; D possibly corresponds to TRBD1 (6 bases). CDR3 length: 16 amino acids. Trimming removed 2 bases at V and 6 bases at J, with 20 bases between. The germline CDR1 and CDR2 sequences are KGHSH and LQKENI. The CDR3: CASSPAPGPGRGEQYF. The CDR3 DNA is TGTGCCAGCTCACCAGCTCCAGGGCCGGGCAGGGGCGAGCAGTACTTC.

This clone was detected ten times or more. The V call is TRBV30, the J call TRBJ2-7, with 8 bases fitting TRBD1. This CDR3 is 14 amino acids long. V lost 2 bases and J lost 3; bases outside the gene matches: 6. Germline loops: CDR1 GTSNPN, CDR2 SVGIG (reference sequence). The CDR3 nucleotides are TGTGCCTGGAGTACTTGGACAGGGAACTACGAGCAGTACTTC. It yields the protein CAWSTWTGNYEQYF.

This clone was seen many times. This chain's CDR3 is CARTGHQEEGNQPQHF. In DNA, the CDR3 is TGTGCCAGGACGGGACATCAAGAGGAGGGCAATCAGCCCCAGCATTTT. The chain employs TRBV10-3 and TRBJ1-5, with D possibly TRBD1 on 6 matching bases. The length of the CDR3 is 16 residues. V was trimmed by 10 bases and J by 2 bases, leaving 21 bases between them. Germline assignment: CDR1 ENHRY and CDR2 SYGVKD.

This clone was seen only a few times. The chain combines TRBV6-2 or TRBV6-3 with TRBJ1-1; tentative D call: TRBD1 (5 bases). The CDR3 contains 15 residues. Germline V gene data show CDR1 as MNHEY and CDR2 as SVGEGT. V was cut by 4 bases and J by 2 bases, with 14 bases left in between. The CDR3 DNA is TGTGCCAGCAGTTCCTCCGGGGGGGGAAACACTGAAGCTTTCTTT. It encodes CASSSSGGGNTEAFF.

The rearrangement uses TRBV6-1 and TRBJ2-7; maybe TRBD2 (7 bases). Trimming stripped 8 bases from V and 7 bases from J, with 21 bases between. This CDR3 is built from 14 residues. The germline V gene encodes CDR1 MNHNS and CDR2 SASEGT. CDR3 sequence: CASRQGGGFREQYF. The CDR3 DNA reads TGTGCCAGCCGCCAGGGAGGGGGTTTTAGGGAGCAGTACTTC.

This clone was recorded at least ten times. The CDR3 protein is CSARPRGDPNEKLFF. Here the CDR3 DNA reads TGCAGTGCTAGACCACGGGGAGACCCTAATGAAAAACTGTTTTTT. The gene calls are TRBV20-1 and TRBJ1-4; D is ambiguous. CDR1 is DFQATT and CDR2 is SNEGSKA in the germline V gene (reference sequence). With 2 bases removed from V and 3 bases from J, the gap between germline ends came to 13 bases. The CDR3 is made up of 15 amino acids.

This clone appeared many times. This chain joins TRBV19 and TRBJ2-1; TRBD2 agrees at 10 bases. This CDR3 is built from 15 residues. V trimming: 5 bases; J trimming: 5 bases; junction bases outside the gene matches: 6. Germline CDR1 is LNHDA and CDR2 is SQIVND (reference sequence). The CDR3, as DNA: TGTGCCAGTAGTGCCTACCTAGCGGGAGACAATGAGCAGTTCTTC. It codes for CASSAYLAGDNEQFF.

This clone appeared many times. This sequence joins TRBV6-6 and TRBJ1-6; 7 bases align to TRBD1. V was pared by 7 bases and J by 0 bases, with 18 bases of the junction left unmatched. The V gene's germline CDR1 is MNHNY and CDR2 SVGAGI (reference sequence). This CDR3 has 20 amino acids. The CDR3 loop reads CASTGRTGREGSSYNSPLHF. CDR3 sequence (DNA): TGTGCCAGCACCGGCCGGACAGGTCGGGAGGGTAGCTCCTATAATTCACCCCTCCACTTT.

This chain links TRBV18 with TRBJ1-1; unclear D gene. Germline lookup yields CDR1 KGHSH and CDR2 LQKENI. The CDR3 extends over 14 amino acids. The V gene lost 6 bases and the J gene lost 5 bases, with 16 bases spanning the gap. The CDR3 here is CASSPTPGNTEAFF. The CDR3 DNA reads as TGTGCCAGCTCGCCCACGCCGGGAAATACTGAAGCTTTCTTT.

This chain uses TRBV2 with TRBJ2-7, with D uncertain. The CDR3 spans 14 residues. Trimming shortened V by 8 bases and J by 1 base, and 15 bases separated the two germline ends. Looked up from germline, CDR1 is SNHLY and CDR2 is FYNNEI. The CDR3 region is CASQGDARSYEQYF. The CDR3 nucleotides read TGTGCCAGCCAAGGCGATGCCAGGTCCTACGAGCAGTACTTC.

This clone was seen at least ten times. Additional DNA sequences in this sample encode the identical CDR3. V usage is TRBV28 and J usage is TRBJ2-3; 10 nucleotides align to TRBD2. This CDR3 spans 15 amino acids. Trimming took 5 bases from V and 4 from J; bases not matched to a gene: 6. The germline V gene has CDR1 MDHEN and CDR2 SYDVKM. The CDR3 is CASSEAGGIPDTQYF. The CDR3 DNA reads TGTGCCAGCAGTGAAGCGGGAGGGATCCCAGATACGCAGTATTTT.

This clone was observed at least ten times. The J gene is TRBJ1-5, the V gene TRBV3-1, with D possibly being TRBD1 (5 bases). CDR3 length: 15 amino acids. Germline V gives CDR1 LGHDT, CDR2 YNNKEL (reference sequence). The germline V and J ends were trimmed by 2 bases and 4 bases, with 12 bases remaining between them. The CDR3 loop is CASSQKATGNQPQHF. The CDR3 DNA reads TGTGCCAGCAGCCAAAAGGCTACAGGTAATCAGCCCCAGCATTTT.

To note about this clone: This may be a read error, as it is one base from a much larger clone. This same CDR3 is encoded by further DNA sequences in the sample. The gene calls are TRBV4-1 and TRBJ2-7; possibly TRBD1 for D (5 bases). This CDR3 region has 14 residues. Germline CDR1 is MGHRA and CDR2 is YSYEKL. CDR3 protein: CASSQGVGSYEQYF. As DNA, the CDR3 is TGCGCCAGCAGTCAAGGGGTCGGCTCCTACGAGCAGTACTTC.

This clone was seen repeatedly, ten times or more. The chain employs TRBV7-9 and TRBJ2-5; D perhaps matches TRBD2 (6 bases). This CDR3 region has 14 residues. Looked up from germline, CDR1 is SEHNR and CDR2 is FQNEAQ (reference sequence). V shed 2 bases and J shed 2 bases, with 9 bases lying between them. For the CDR3, the DNA is TGTGCCAGCAGCTTAAGCGGGTTTCAAGAGACCCAGTACTTC. It encodes CASSLSGFQETQYF.

This clone was counted at least ten times. This same CDR3 is encoded by further DNA sequences in the sample. The chain links TRBV29-1 to TRBJ2-5; TRBD1 aligns across 10 bases. The CDR3 loop spans 12 amino acids. Germline V gene data show CDR1 as SQVTM and CDR2 as ANQGSEA. V shed 4 bases and J 5 bases; nucleotides not matched to a gene: 1. CDR3 in amino acids: CSVATGGETQYF. For the CDR3, the DNA is TGCAGCGTTGCGACAGGGGGCGAGACCCAGTACTTC. Based on the CDR3 plus reference TRBV29-1 and TRBJ2-5, the full variable domain is SAVISQKPSRDICQRGTSLTIQCQVDSQVTMMFWYRQQPGQSLTLIATANQGSEATYESGFVIDKFPISRPNLTFSTLTVSNMSPEDSSIYLCSVATGGETQYFGPGTRLLVL.

This clone was recorded a few times. This CDR3 is missing its conserved last phenylalanine or tryptophan, likely due to a read error. The chain is built from TRBV6-1 and TRBJ1-2; D is uncertain. Germline loops: CDR1 MNHNS, CDR2 SASEGT. Trimming cost V 6 bases and J 4 bases, with 12 bases left between them. The CDR3 has 13 amino acids. The CDR3 DNA reads TGTGCCAGCAGCTCTGCGGAACTCTATGGCTACACCGTC. This codes for CASSSAELYGYTV.